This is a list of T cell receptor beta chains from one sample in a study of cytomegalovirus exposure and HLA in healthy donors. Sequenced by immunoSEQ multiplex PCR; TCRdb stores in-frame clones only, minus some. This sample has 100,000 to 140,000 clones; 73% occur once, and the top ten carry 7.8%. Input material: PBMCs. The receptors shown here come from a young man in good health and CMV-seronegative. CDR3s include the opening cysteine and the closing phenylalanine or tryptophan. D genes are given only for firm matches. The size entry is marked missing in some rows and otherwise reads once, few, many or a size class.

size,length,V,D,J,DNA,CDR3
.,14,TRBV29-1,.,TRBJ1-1,TGCAGCGTCCATGGGGGGGGCGGGAACACTGAAGCTTTCTTT,CSVHGGGGNTEAFF
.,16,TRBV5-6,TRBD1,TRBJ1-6,TGTGCCAGCAGCCAGGACAGGTCCCGCGGATACTCACCCCTCCACTTT,CASSQDRSRGYSPLHF
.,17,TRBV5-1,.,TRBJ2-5,TGCGCCAGCAGCTTGAGCTTTGGGGCTACCCTCCAAGAGACCCAGTACTTC,CASSLSFGATLQETQYF
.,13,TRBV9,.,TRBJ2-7,TGTGCCAGCAGCGTTCTTCAGGCCGGCGAGCAGTACTTC,CASSVLQAGEQYF
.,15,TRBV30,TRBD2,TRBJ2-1,TGTGCCTGGAGAAGACTAGCGGGCTCCTACAATGAGCAGTTCTTC,CAWRRLAGSYNEQFF
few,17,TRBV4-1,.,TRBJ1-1,TGCGCCAGCAGCCAAGAGGCGACAGGAGCGATGAACACTGAAGCTTTCTTT,CASSQEATGAMNTEAFF
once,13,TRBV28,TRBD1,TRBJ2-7,TGTGCCAGCAGTTTGGGACAGGGTGGCGAGCAGTACTTC,CASSLGQGGEQYF
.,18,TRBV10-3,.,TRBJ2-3,TGTGCCATCAGTGAGTCAAGGTCGGTAGCGACTAGCACAGATACGCAGTATTTT,CAISESRSVATSTDTQYF
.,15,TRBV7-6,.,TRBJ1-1,TGTGCCAGCAGCCCCCTTGACTTTAGAGGCACTGAAGCTTTCTTT,CASSPLDFRGTEAFF
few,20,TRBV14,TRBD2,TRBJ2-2,TGTGCCAGCAGCCAAGATCGGACGGCTAGCGGGATAATGAACACCGGGGAGCTGTTTTTT,CASSQDRTASGIMNTGELFF
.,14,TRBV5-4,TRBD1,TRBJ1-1,TGTGCCAGCAGCTTCCAGGGGGTAAACACTGAAGCTTTCTTT,CASSFQGVNTEAFF
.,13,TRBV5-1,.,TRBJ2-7,TGCGCCAGCAGCTTGGCTGCGGGATACGAGCAGTACTTC,CASSLAAGYEQYF
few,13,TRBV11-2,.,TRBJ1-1,TGTGCCAGCAGCCCACACATGAACACTGAAGCTTTCTTT,CASSPHMNTEAFF
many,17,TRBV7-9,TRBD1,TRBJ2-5,TGTGCCAGCAGCTTAGGGGCCCGACAGGGGGCTGGTGAGACCCAGTACTTC,CASSLGARQGAGETQYF
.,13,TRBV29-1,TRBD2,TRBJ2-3,TGCAGCGCTAGGGAGGGCGGCACAGATACGCAGTATTTT,CSAREGGTDTQYF
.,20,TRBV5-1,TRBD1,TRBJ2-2,TGCGCCAGCAGCTTTACAGGGGGCCTTCGACTGTCCCGGGACACCGGGGAGCTGTTTTTT,CASSFTGGLRLSRDTGELFF
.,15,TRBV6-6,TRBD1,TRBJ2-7,TGTGCCAGCAGGACCACAGGGGGCTCCTATTACGAGCAGTACTTC,CASRTTGGSYYEQYF
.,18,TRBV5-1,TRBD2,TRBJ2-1,TGCGCCAGCAGCAGGGGACTAGCGGGGGGTAATCGTTACAATGAGCAGTTCTTC,CASSRGLAGGNRYNEQFF
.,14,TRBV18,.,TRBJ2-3,TGTGCCAGCTCACCACCGGGGGGTTTAGATACGCAGTATTTT,CASSPPGGLDTQYF
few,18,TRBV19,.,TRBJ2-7,TGTGCCAGTAGTAAGGGTTTGAAGACGCAGGGGTTTACCTACGAGCAGTACTTC,CASSKGLKTQGFTYEQYF
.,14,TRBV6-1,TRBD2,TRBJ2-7,TGTGCCAGCAGGGCTAGCGGGGAGACCTACGAGCAGTACTTC,CASRASGETYEQYF
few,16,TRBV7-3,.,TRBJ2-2,TGTGCCAGCAGCTTAATGGGCGGGTCGAACACCGGGGAGCTGTTTTTT,CASSLMGGSNTGELFF